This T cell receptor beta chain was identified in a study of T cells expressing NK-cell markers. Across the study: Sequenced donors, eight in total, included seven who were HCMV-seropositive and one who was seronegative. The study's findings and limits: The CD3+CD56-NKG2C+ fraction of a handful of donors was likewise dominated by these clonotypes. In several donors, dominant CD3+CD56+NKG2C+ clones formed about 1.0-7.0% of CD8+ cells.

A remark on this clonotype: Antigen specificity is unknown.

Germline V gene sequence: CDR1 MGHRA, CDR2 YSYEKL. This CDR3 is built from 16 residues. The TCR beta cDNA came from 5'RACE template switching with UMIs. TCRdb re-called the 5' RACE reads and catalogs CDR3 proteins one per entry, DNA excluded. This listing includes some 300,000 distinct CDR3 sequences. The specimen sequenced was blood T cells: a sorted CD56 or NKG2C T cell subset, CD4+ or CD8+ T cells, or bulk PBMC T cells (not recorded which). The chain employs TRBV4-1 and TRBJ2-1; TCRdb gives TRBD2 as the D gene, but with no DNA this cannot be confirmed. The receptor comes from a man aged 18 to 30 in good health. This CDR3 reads CASSTDSGRIYNEQFF.